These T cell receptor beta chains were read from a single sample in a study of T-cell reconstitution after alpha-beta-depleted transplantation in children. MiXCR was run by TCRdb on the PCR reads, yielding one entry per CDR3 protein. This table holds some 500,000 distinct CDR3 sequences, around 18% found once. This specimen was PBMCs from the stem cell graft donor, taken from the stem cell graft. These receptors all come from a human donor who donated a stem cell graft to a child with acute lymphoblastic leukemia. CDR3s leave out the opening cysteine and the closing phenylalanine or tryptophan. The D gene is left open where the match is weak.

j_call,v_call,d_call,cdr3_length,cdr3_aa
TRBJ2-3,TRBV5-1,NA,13,ASSSGTASADTQY
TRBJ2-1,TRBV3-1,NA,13,ASSQSAGIYNEQF
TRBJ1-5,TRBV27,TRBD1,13,ASRRQGVSNQPQH
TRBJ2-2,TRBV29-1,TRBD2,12,SVGGLAGDGELF
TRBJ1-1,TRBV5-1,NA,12,ASSLSWANTEAF
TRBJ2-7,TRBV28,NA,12,ASSLWQVSYEQY
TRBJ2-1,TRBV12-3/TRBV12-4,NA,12,ASRPPLGNNEQF
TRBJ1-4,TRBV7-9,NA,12,ASSLGYANEKLF
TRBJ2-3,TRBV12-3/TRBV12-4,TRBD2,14,ASSHSLAGRTDTQY
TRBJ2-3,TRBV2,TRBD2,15,ASSEALAGGPPDTQY
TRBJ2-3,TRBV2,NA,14,ASSEPSRGISDTQY
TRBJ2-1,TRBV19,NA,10,ASSIGRDAQF
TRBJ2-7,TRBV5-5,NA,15,ASSFSFIQGSSYEQY
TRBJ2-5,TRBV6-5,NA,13,ASSYSWERGETQY
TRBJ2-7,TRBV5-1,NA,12,ASSLVSHPYEQY
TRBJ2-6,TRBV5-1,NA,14,ASSLVQISGANVLT
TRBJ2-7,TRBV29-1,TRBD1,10,SGQGVALEQY
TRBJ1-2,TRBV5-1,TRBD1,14,ASSWTGGSANYGYT
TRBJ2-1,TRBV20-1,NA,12,SAFSGARYNEQF
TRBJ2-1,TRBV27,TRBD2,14,ASSSETSEAYNEQF
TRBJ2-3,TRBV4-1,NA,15,ASSQDPFYGIEDTQY
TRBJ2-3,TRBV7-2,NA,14,ASSFRKTGATDTQY
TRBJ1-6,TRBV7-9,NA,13,ASSAYREFNSPLH
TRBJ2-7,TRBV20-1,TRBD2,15,SARVGLWASGKHEQY